Each of the 28 T cell receptor beta chains below was sequenced from the same sample in a study of cytomegalovirus exposure and HLA in healthy donors. Amplification used 60 Vbeta primers and 13 Jbeta primers. The protocol was immunoSEQ multiplex PCR, while the TCRdb copy is restricted to in-frame clones and leaves out a portion. The sample consists of 150,000 to 200,000 clones, 65% to 90% of them appearing once. Sequenced material: PBMCs. Receptors originate from a human donor in good health.

This clone was seen a few times. The rearrangement links TRBV29-1 to TRBJ1-2; 10 positions agree with TRBD1. Germline CDR1 SQVTM, CDR2 ANQGSEA. This CDR3 is built from 12 residues. Trimming removed 4 bases from V and 4 bases from J; junction bases left unmatched: 0. CDR3 in DNA: TGCAGCGTTGGGACAGGGGGCTATGGCTACACCTTC. Protein product: CSVGTGGYGYTF.

J is TRBJ1-1 and V is TRBV5-8; possibly TRBD1 for D (6 bases). The ends were cut back, 5 bases at V and 6 bases at J, with 17 bases in the middle. This CDR3 has 14 residues. CDR1 is SGHTS, CDR2 YDEGEE, per germline. CDR3 sequence reads: CASRGAGGLPEAFF. The CDR3 nucleotides are TGTGCCAGCAGGGGCGCGGGGGGCCTCCCTGAAGCTTTCTTT.

V gene TRBV19 combines with J gene TRBJ2-2; 14 bases map to TRBD2. V was clipped by 5 bases and J by 1 base; unmatched bases: 9. The CDR3 loop spans 19 amino acids. CDR1 and CDR2 from the germline V gene are LNHDA and SQIVND (reference sequence). The CDR3 here is CASSVNPGLAGVNTGELFF. The DNA of the CDR3 is TGTGCCAGTAGTGTCAATCCGGGACTAGCGGGGGTGAACACCGGGGAGCTGTTTTTT.

This clone was found once. The V and J genes are TRBV4-1 and TRBJ2-3, with D possibly being TRBD1 (5 bases). CDR1 is MGHRA, CDR2 YSYEKL, per germline. The V gene lost 3 bases and the J gene lost 4 bases, with 17 bases spanning the gap. The CDR3 length is 16 residues. CDR3 residues: CASSQEHQGMADTQYF. Written as DNA, the CDR3 is TGCGCCAGCAGCCAGGAACATCAGGGTATGGCAGATACGCAGTATTTT.

V gene TRBV5-1 combines with J gene TRBJ1-1; 8 nucleotides align to TRBD1. V was clipped by 3 bases and J by 5 bases; unmatched bases: 6. This CDR3 spans 14 amino acids. Germline CDR1 SGHRS, CDR2 YFSETQ. CDR3 protein: CASSWTGLGTEAFF. The DNA for the CDR3 is TGCGCCAGCAGCTGGACAGGGCTCGGTACTGAAGCTTTCTTT. The full variable domain, with the rest looked up from reference TRBV5-1 and TRBJ1-1, is KAGVTQTPRYLIKTRGQQVTLSCSPISGHRSVSWYQQTPGQGLQFLFEYFSETQRNKGNFPGRFSGRQFSNSRSEMNVSTLELGDSALYLCASSWTGLGTEAFFGQGTRLTVV.

The genes are TRBV6-6 and TRBJ2-3; TRBD2 matches at 8 bases. V lost 6 bases and J lost 2; bases outside the gene matches: 10. CDR3 length: 16 residues. The germline CDR1 and CDR2 sequences are MNHNY and SVGAGI (reference sequence). The CDR3 DNA reads TGTGCCAGCAGGTATCGGGGGGGAGACTACACAGATACGCAGTATTTT. Amino acid sequence: CASRYRGGDYTDTQYF.

The rearrangement joins TRBV21-1 to TRBJ1-3; TRBD1, the D gene given by the table, was not confirmed from the DNA. TRBV21-1 is a documented pseudogene. The CDR3 has 14 residues. The CDR3, as DNA: TGTGCCAGCACCTCAGGGGGCTCTGGAAACACCATATATTTT. Protein sequence: CASTSGGSGNTIYF.

The rearrangement links TRBV19 to TRBJ2-7, with a weak D call TRBD2 (7 bases). V lost 3 bases to trimming and J lost 1 base, with 10 bases between them. The CDR3 runs 14 residues. Germline CDR1 is LNHDA and CDR2 is SQIVND (reference sequence). CDR3 bases: TGTGCCAGTAGTATCGGGGGGCCATCCTACGAGCAGTACTTC. Its translation: CASSIGGPSYEQYF. Full variable domain (rest looked up from reference TRBV19 and TRBJ2-7): DGGITQSPKYLFRKEGQNVTLSCEQNLNHDAMYWYRQDPGQGLRLIYYSQIVNDFQKGDIAEGYSVSREKKESFPLTVTSAQKNPTAFYLCASSIGGPSYEQYFGPGTRLTVT.

A word on this clone: This CDR3 is also generated by other DNA sequences in the sample. This chain connects TRBV27 to TRBJ2-7, with 9 positions matching TRBD2. Germline V CDR1 and CDR2: MNHEY, SMNVEV (reference sequence). The CDR3 runs 14 residues. V lost 5 bases, J lost 7 bases, and 9 bases stayed unmatched. CDR3 DNA: TGTGCCAGCAGTCTGTCGGGCGGGGGGGGAGAGCAGTACTTC. Its translation is CASSLSGGGGEQYF.

The chain couples TRBV4-3 to TRBJ2-3; TRBD1 is a possible D gene (6 bases). Looked up from germline, CDR1 is LGHNA and CDR2 is YSLEER. Trimming removed 0 bases from V and 4 bases from J, with 20 bases in between. The CDR3 covers 18 residues. The DNA of the CDR3 is TGCGCCAGCAGCCAAGATCTGGGGGCGGGTTATGATGCAGATACGCAGTATTTT. Protein product: CASSQDLGAGYDADTQYF.

This chain uses TRBV20-1 with TRBJ1-2; D unclear. Germline V gene data show CDR1 as DFQATT and CDR2 as SNEGSKA (reference sequence). CDR3 size: 11 residues. The V and J ends lost 3 bases and 8 bases respectively, with 10 bases between them. This CDR3 reads CSASGVEGYTF. The CDR3 DNA reads TGCAGTGCTAGCGGGGTGGAGGGCTACACCTTC.

The chain links TRBV4-3 to TRBJ2-3; 9 bases align to TRBD2. CDR3 length: 15 amino acids. Germline loops: CDR1 LGHNA, CDR2 YSLEER. The trim removed 4 bases at V and 5 bases at J, leaving 7 bases unmatched. The DNA for the CDR3 is TGCGCCAGCAGCCTATATAGCGGGGGCGGAGATACGCAGTATTTT. Translating it yields CASSLYSGGGDTQYF.

The rearrangement uses TRBV19 and TRBJ1-1; a weak D match, TRBD1 (6 bases). V gave up 8 bases and J gave up 5 bases, with 15 bases separating them. The CDR3 length is 13 residues. Germline values: CDR1 LNHDA, CDR2 SQIVND (reference sequence). CDR3 in amino acids: CASATGRRTEAFF. The CDR3, as DNA: TGTGCCAGTGCTACAGGGCGGCGGACTGAAGCTTTCTTT.

This clone was seen only a few times. The chain carries TRBV5-1 and TRBJ2-5; weak D call: TRBD1 (6 bases). CDR1 is SGHRS and CDR2 is YFSETQ in the germline V gene. The V gene lost 4 bases and the J gene lost 2 bases, with 9 bases spanning the gap. CDR3 length: 13 residues. DNA of the CDR3: TGCGCCAGCAGCAGGGGGACACAAGAGACCCAGTACTTC. Translated: CASSRGTQETQYF.

The chain couples TRBV19 to TRBJ2-3; possibly TRBD2 for D (5 bases). Germline CDR1 reads LNHDA; CDR2 reads SQIVND (reference sequence). The V and J ends lost 6 bases and 6 bases respectively, with 19 bases between them. The CDR3 contains 15 residues. The CDR3 sequence: CASRPLEAGVDTQYF. The CDR3 bases are TGTGCCAGTAGACCGCTCGAGGCCGGGGTGGATACGCAGTATTTT.

The chain couples TRBV18 to TRBJ2-7, with 7 bases aligning to TRBD1. Germline CDR1 reads KGHSH; CDR2 reads LQKENI. The CDR3 runs 18 residues. The junction had 15 bases not matched to a gene; V was cut back by 4 bases and J by 0 bases. The CDR3, as DNA: TGTGCCAGCTCACGAAGAGACAGGGCGTTGGCGAGCTCCTACGAGCAGTACTTC. This sequence encodes CASSRRDRALASSYEQYF.

The gene calls are TRBV7-9 and TRBJ1-1, with a weak D call TRBD1 (6 bases). This CDR3 is built from 15 residues. Germline loops: CDR1 SEHNR, CDR2 FQNEAQ (reference sequence). V was pared by 5 bases and J by 4 bases, with 17 bases between. DNA of the CDR3: TGTGCCAGCAGCAGACCGACAGGAAAGAGCACTGAAGCTTTCTTT. Its translation is CASSRPTGKSTEAFF.

Only a few counts were recorded for this clone. J is TRBJ2-2 and V is TRBV4-1; 11 bases fit TRBD1. V shed 4 bases, J shed 3 bases, and the junction held 4 bases outside the gene matches. Germline V lookup: CDR1 MGHRA, CDR2 YSYEKL. This CDR3 spans 16 amino acids. CDR3 residues: CASSRWGQGDTGELFF. CDR3 coding DNA: TGCGCCAGCAGCCGATGGGGACAGGGGGACACCGGGGAGCTGTTTTTT.

This chain connects TRBV7-9 to TRBJ2-2, with D possibly TRBD2 on 5 matching bases. Germline assignment: CDR1 SEHNR and CDR2 FQNEAQ (reference sequence). The CDR3 spans 15 residues. V lost 7 bases, J lost 2 bases, and 14 bases lay in between. In nucleotides, the CDR3 is TGTGCCAGCAATCTAACGGGATTTAACACCGGGGAGCTGTTTTTT. As protein: CASNLTGFNTGELFF.

The chain uses TRBV7-2 and TRBJ2-7; no firm D call. This CDR3 region has 13 residues. The V gene's germline CDR1 is SGHTA and CDR2 FQGNSA. The V end lost 1 base, the J end lost 2 bases, and 6 bases lay between the germline ends. In DNA, the CDR3 is TGTGCCAGCAGCTTAGGTCTAGCCTACGAGCAGTACTTC. Translated: CASSLGLAYEQYF.

The rearrangement uses TRBV7-6 and TRBJ1-5; the D gene is possibly TRBD1 (6 bases). Trimming cost V 4 bases and J 6 bases, with 22 bases left between them. The CDR3 spans 17 residues. Per the germline V gene, CDR1 is SGHVS and CDR2 is FNYEAQ. The CDR3 region has the DNA TGTGCCAGCAGCTCGGGCCCTACAGGGTTTGCAGGTCAGCCCCAGCATTTT. The encoded protein is CASSSGPTGFAGQPQHF.

Notes on this clone: Given the absence of the conserved phenylalanine or tryptophan at the CDR3 end, a read error is likely. V gene TRBV4-1 combines with J gene TRBJ2-7; weak D call: TRBD2 (5 bases). This CDR3 spans 15 amino acids. Per germline, CDR1 MGHRA and CDR2 YSYEKL. Trimming removed 6 bases from V and 0 bases from J, with 15 bases in between. CDR3: CASRYQSGTSYEQYS. CDR3 DNA sequence: TGCGCCAGCAGATACCAAAGCGGAACCTCCTACGAGCAGTACTCC.

The rearrangement links TRBV18 to TRBJ1-2; 7 bases align to TRBD1. CDR1 KGHSH and CDR2 LQKENI come from the germline V gene. V was pared by 6 bases and J by 5 bases, with 12 bases of the junction left unmatched. The CDR3 extends over 15 amino acids. The DNA for the CDR3 is TGTGCCAGCTCTACCGGACAGGCGCTTCTATATGGCTACACCTTC. This translates into CASSTGQALLYGYTF.

The chain recombines TRBV4-1 with TRBJ1-6, with TRBD1 as a possible D gene (5 bases). CDR3 size: 16 residues. V shed 0 bases and J shed 7 bases, with 13 bases lying between them. Germline CDR1 reads MGHRA; CDR2 reads YSYEKL. The CDR3: CASSQDSQGGNSPLHF. CDR3 nucleotides: TGCGCCAGCAGCCAAGATAGTCAGGGTGGGAATTCACCCCTCCACTTT.

The chain recombines TRBV6-6 with TRBJ2-3; D may be TRBD2 (7 bases). The CDR3 length is 14 residues. Germline-derived CDR1 and CDR2 are MNHNY and SVGAGI (reference sequence). Trimming shortened V by 4 bases and J by 4 bases, and 12 bases separated the two germline ends. CDR3: CASSFQGGADTQYF. CDR3 nucleotide sequence: TGTGCCAGCAGTTTCCAAGGGGGGGCAGATACGCAGTATTTT.

This clone was seen a handful of times. The chain is built from TRBV4-1 and TRBJ2-7; D perhaps matches TRBD2 (6 bases). V lost 3 bases to trimming and J lost 5 bases, with 17 bases between them. Germline V gene sequence: CDR1 MGHRA, CDR2 YSYEKL. The CDR3 loop spans 15 amino acids. CDR3 DNA sequence: TGCGCCAGCAGCCAGAGCGGGCGGGCCGTCGACGAGCAGTACTTC. Protein: CASSQSGRAVDEQYF.

The chain links TRBV15 to TRBJ2-1, with unresolved D. In germline, CDR1 is LNHNV, CDR2 YYDKDF (reference sequence). This CDR3 contains 11 residues. V lost 3 bases to trimming and J lost 8 bases, with 5 bases between them. CDR3 bases: TGTGCCACCAGCAGTTCCTATGAGCAGTTCTTC. Amino acid sequence: CATSSSYEQFF.

The gene calls are TRBV6-6 and TRBJ2-7, with a weak D call TRBD1 (6 bases). Trimming stripped 2 bases from V and 4 bases from J, with 15 bases between. CDR1 is MNHNY, CDR2 SVGAGI, per germline (reference sequence). The CDR3 is 15 amino acids. The CDR3 sequence: CASSYGQISTYEQYF. CDR3 DNA sequence: TGTGCCAGCAGTTACGGACAGATAAGCACATACGAGCAGTACTTC.